One sample yielded the 27 T cell receptor beta chains listed below, sequenced in a study of blood T cells in healthy people across ages. PCR was performed a second time for about 7 to 12 cycles using a sample-barcoded 5' primer and a J-beta primer mix. TCRdb re-derived calls from the 5' RACE reads in MiXCR, one entry per CDR3 protein. The table has some 790,000 distinct CDR3 sequences, around 28% seen once. The source material was blood. These TCRs come from a woman older than 75 in good health.

The chain employs TRBV19 and TRBJ2-2; 7 bases line up with TRBD1. CDR3 length: 16 amino acids. V lost 2 bases, J lost 0 bases, and 3 bases stayed unmatched. CDR1 is LNHDA, CDR2 SQIVND, per germline (reference sequence). The CDR3 protein is CASSITGTANTGELFF. CDR3 sequence (DNA): TGTGCCAGTAGTATAACCGGGACAGCGAACACCGGGGAGCTGTTTTTT.

This clonotype appeared a few times. This CDR3 is CSAVFVSTGADTQYF. The DNA for the CDR3 is TGCAGTGCCGTTTTTGTCTCGACAGGGGCAGATACGCAGTATTTT. The chain joins TRBV20-1 to TRBJ2-3, with 8 nucleotides matching TRBD1. V lost 6 bases, J lost 4 bases, and 12 bases stayed unmatched. CDR3 length equals 15 residues. Germline V gives CDR1 DFQATT, CDR2 SNEGSKA (reference sequence).

Worth noting for this clonotype: A much bigger clone sits one base away, suggesting this may be a read error. The rearrangement joins TRBV9 to TRBJ2-1, with D perhaps assigned TRBD1 or TRBD2 (5 bases each). V dropped 4 bases and J dropped 9 bases, with 17 bases sitting between them. Germline CDR1 reads SGDLS; CDR2 reads YYNGEE. This CDR3 comprises 14 residues. CDR3 bases: TGTGCCAGCAGCCGGGGCAGGGTGATCGGTGAGCAGTTCTTC. Its translation: CASSRGRVIGEQFF.

V and J are TRBV7-2 and TRBJ2-7; 10 positions match TRBD2. V was pared by 4 bases and J by 4 bases, with 13 bases of the junction left unmatched. This CDR3 has 17 residues. In germline, CDR1 is SGHTA, CDR2 FQGNSA. The CDR3 nucleotides read TGTGCCAGCAGCTCCCAAGCGGGGGGGCAGTTCCAGTACGAGCAGTACTTC. Translating it yields CASSSQAGGQFQYEQYF.

In this sample, this clonotype turned up many times. The chain employs TRBV5-1 and TRBJ2-3; 12 bases line up with TRBD2. This CDR3 is built from 17 residues. The V segment lost 1 base and the J segment 5 bases; nucleotides outside the gene matches: 8. CDR1 SGHRS and CDR2 YFSETQ come from the germline V gene. The chain's CDR3 is CASSLPPLAGGLDTQYF. CDR3 DNA: TGCGCCAGCAGCTTGCCACCACTAGCGGGGGGCCTAGATACGCAGTATTTT. The full variable domain, its missing parts supplied by reference TRBV5-1 and TRBJ2-3, is KAGVTQTPRYLIKTRGQQVTLSCSPISGHRSVSWYQQTPGQGLQFLFEYFSETQRNKGNFPGRFSGRQFSNSRSEMNVSTLELGDSALYLCASSLPPLAGGLDTQYFGPGTRLTVL.

The V and J genes are TRBV3-1 and TRBJ1-1, with TRBD1 matching over 12 bases. V shed 5 bases, J shed 5 bases, and the junction held 12 bases outside the gene matches. This CDR3 has 17 residues. Germline V gene sequence: CDR1 LGHDT, CDR2 YNNKEL (reference sequence). The CDR3 DNA is TGTGCCAGCAGCGCTCCGGGACAGGGGGCGTGGGGGACTGAAGCTTTCTTT. Amino acid sequence: CASSAPGQGAWGTEAFF.

The CDR3 sequence: CASSAGKSNQPQHF. Written as DNA, the CDR3 is TGTGCCAGCTCTGCGGGGAAGAGCAATCAGCCCCAGCATTTT. The chain joins TRBV6-2 or TRBV6-3 to TRBJ1-5; D not certain. V was shortened by 8 bases and J by 1 base, with 12 bases between the two germline ends. The CDR3 runs to 14 residues. Germline CDR1 reads MNHEY; CDR2 reads SVGEGT.

This clonotype was observed at least ten times. J is TRBJ1-2 and V is TRBV20-1; the match to TRBD1 covers 8 bases. With 2 bases clipped from V and 6 bases from J, the junction kept 14 bases outside the gene matches. This CDR3 region has 16 residues. In germline, CDR1 is DFQATT, CDR2 SNEGSKA (reference sequence). The CDR3 here is CSARTGTGSGYDGYTF. The CDR3 region has the DNA TGCAGTGCTAGAACCGGGACAGGCTCCGGGTATGATGGCTACACCTTC.

This clonotype was seen at least ten times. This sequence joins TRBV10-3 and TRBJ1-4; a possible D gene is TRBD1 (5 bases). V was clipped by 3 bases and J by 10 bases, with 15 bases between them. The CDR3 has 14 amino acids. Germline loops: CDR1 ENHRY, CDR2 SYGVKD. The CDR3: CAISEQATFGKLFF. CDR3 bases: TGTGCCATCAGTGAACAGGCGACGTTCGGAAAACTGTTTTTT.

This clonotype was counted only a few times. The gene calls are TRBV3-1 and TRBJ1-1, with D possibly being TRBD1 (5 bases). This CDR3 spans 14 amino acids. Between the trimmed V and J ends, which lost 4 bases and 3 bases, there was a span of 12 bases. The germline V gene encodes CDR1 LGHDT and CDR2 YNNKEL (reference sequence). The CDR3 DNA sequence: TGTGCCAGCAGCCCCGGTGGCAGGGACACTGAAGCTTTCTTT. The encoded protein is CASSPGGRDTEAFF.

This clonotype has more than one count but fewer than ten. This may come from a read error, since a much larger clone is one base off. The V call is TRBV7-2, the J call TRBJ2-7; 15 bases are shared with TRBD2. CDR3 size: 19 residues. Trimming at V came to 4 bases and at J to 7 bases, leaving 17 bases not matched to a gene. Germline V lookup: CDR1 SGHTA, CDR2 FQGNSA. The CDR3 sequence is CASSSPGLAGGSSYNEQYF. As DNA, the CDR3 is TGTGCCAGCAGCTCTCCGGGACTAGCGGGGGGTTCCTCCTACAATGAGCAGTACTTC.

J is TRBJ1-5 and V is TRBV18; 10 positions agree with TRBD1. Germline V gene sequence: CDR1 KGHSH, CDR2 LQKENI. V gave up 2 bases and J gave up 6 bases; unmatched junction bases: 1. CDR3 length: 14 amino acids. CDR3 residues: CASSPGTGAQPQHF. CDR3 nucleotide sequence: TGTGCCAGCTCACCAGGGACAGGGGCTCAGCCCCAGCATTTT.

This clonotype was observed at least ten times. This chain joins TRBV5-6 and TRBJ1-2; D remains unclear. CDR3 length: 14 amino acids. Germline V lookup: CDR1 SGHDT, CDR2 YYEEEE. The V and J ends lost 4 bases and 8 bases respectively, with 18 bases between them. Written as DNA, the CDR3 is TGTGCCAGCAGCGGCTATTCTTCGGGGTGGGGCTACACCTTC. Its protein product is CASSGYSSGWGYTF. The full variable domain, its missing parts supplied by reference TRBV5-6 and TRBJ1-2, is DAGVTQSPTHLIKTRGQQVTLRCSPKSGHDTVSWYQQALGQGPQFIFQYYEEEERQRGNFPDRFSGHQFPNYSSELNVNALLLGDSALYLCASSGYSSGWGYTFGSGTRLTVV.

Points on this clonotype: Being one base from a much bigger clone, this may be a read error. The V and J genes are TRBV7-6 and TRBJ1-4; 9 bases align to TRBD1. From germline, CDR1 is SGHVS and CDR2 FNYEAQ. The CDR3 covers 15 residues. The CDR3 protein is CAGSVGQGGSEKLFF. CDR3 DNA sequence: TGTGCCGGCAGCGTGGGACAGGGAGGAAGTGAAAAACTGTTTTTT.

This clonotype was picked up many times. The chain couples TRBV7-2 to TRBJ2-1; weak D call: TRBD1 (6 bases). The CDR3 runs to 15 residues. Trimming took 0 bases from V and 1 from J, leaving 7 bases between them. Germline values: CDR1 SGHTA, CDR2 FQGNSA. The CDR3, as DNA: TGTGCCAGCAGCTTAGCCAGGGGTTCCTACAATGAGCAGTTCTTC. Protein sequence: CASSLARGSYNEQFF.

On this clonotype itself: It may be a read error: a sequence one base away is much more abundant. For the CDR3, the DNA is TGTGCCAGCAGTCTAGGCGGGCGAGATGAGCAGTACTTC. It codes for CASSLGGRDEQYF. The rearrangement joins TRBV2 to TRBJ2-5, with a possible D match to TRBD2 (5 bases). CDR1 is SNHLY and CDR2 is FYNNEI in the germline V gene. Deletions cut 5 bases from V and 11 bases from J, with 18 bases between. This CDR3 has 13 residues.

The chain combines TRBV12-3 or TRBV12-4 with TRBJ2-3, with 11 bases matching TRBD2. The CDR3 runs 15 residues. With 6 bases clipped from V and 4 bases from J, the junction kept 6 bases outside the gene matches. The CDR3 DNA sequence: TGTGCCAGCAGGCGGGGGACTAGCGGCGCAGATACGCAGTATTTT. This codes for CASRRGTSGADTQYF.

This clonotype was counted many times. V usage is TRBV7-9 and J usage is TRBJ2-5; 10 bases fit TRBD1. Germline CDR1 and CDR2: SEHNR and FQNEAQ (reference sequence). The CDR3 covers 15 residues. The V gene end was trimmed by 5 bases and the J gene end by 6 bases; junction bases not matched to a gene: 9. In DNA form, the CDR3 reads TGTGCCAGCAGCCCCGGGACAGGGGCTTTGCAGACCCAGTACTTC. It encodes CASSPGTGALQTQYF.

The chain combines TRBV28 with TRBJ1-5; D unresolved. CDR3 length: 14 residues. Germline assignment: CDR1 MDHEN and CDR2 SYDVKM. V lost 6 bases to trimming and J lost 0 bases, with 9 bases between them. The CDR3 reads CASRGDYSNQPQHF. The CDR3 coding sequence is TGTGCCAGCAGGGGTGATTATAGCAATCAGCCCCAGCATTTT.

The CDR3 region has the DNA TGCAGTGCTCGATCAGGGGGCGAGGGCTACACCTTC. This encodes CSARSGGEGYTF. The rearrangement links TRBV20-1 to TRBJ1-2, with TRBD1 matching over 8 bases. Germline lookup yields CDR1 DFQATT and CDR2 SNEGSKA (reference sequence). The CDR3 has 12 amino acids. V trimming: 5 bases; J trimming: 8 bases; junction bases outside the gene matches: 7.

This clonotype has at least ten counts. The J gene is TRBJ2-1, the V gene TRBV13, with 10 bases identical to TRBD2. V trimming: 2 bases; J trimming: 7 bases; junction bases outside the gene matches: 5. This CDR3 is 15 amino acids long. Germline V gene sequence: CDR1 PRHDT, CDR2 FYEKMQ (reference sequence). The CDR3 DNA reads TGTGCCAGCAGCTTATTTAGCGGGGGGCCTAATGAGCAGTTCTTC. This sequence encodes CASSLFSGGPNEQFF. Based on the CDR3 plus reference TRBV13 and TRBJ2-1, the full variable domain is AAGVIQSPRHLIKEKRETATLKCYPIPRHDTVYWYQQGPGQDPQFLISFYEKMQSDKGSIPDRFSAQQFSDYHSELNMSSLELGDSALYFCASSLFSGGPNEQFFGPGTRLTVL.

About this clonotype itself: Possible read error: a much larger clone is one base away. V usage is TRBV4-3 and J usage is TRBJ1-1, with no clear D. CDR1 and CDR2 from the germline V gene are LGHNA and YSLEER. Trimming pared 0 bases from V and 0 bases from J, leaving 5 bases between. This CDR3 has 14 amino acids. The CDR3 sequence: CASSQESVNTEAFF. The CDR3, as DNA: TGCGCCAGCAGCCAAGAGTCGGTGAACACTGAAGCTTTCTTT.

Of note for this clonotype: A much larger clonotype is one base distant, so this may be a read error. The J gene is TRBJ2-7, the V gene TRBV6-5, with a possible D match to TRBD1 (6 bases). The J call may be mistaken, given a closer DNA end match to TRBJ2-5. CDR1 and CDR2 from the germline V gene are MNHEY and SVGAGI. This CDR3 is 13 amino acids long. The CDR3 reads CAGSQQGFQTQYF. For the CDR3, the DNA is TGTGCCGGCAGTCAACAGGGTTTTCAGACCCAGTACTTC.

This chain uses TRBV28 with TRBJ2-4, with a tentative D call TRBD2 (6 bases). The V and J ends lost 5 bases and 13 bases respectively, with 15 bases between them. Germline V gene lookup returns CDR1 MDHEN and CDR2 SYDVKM. This CDR3 is 12 amino acids long. CDR3 sequence: CASSDDSREQYF. The CDR3 DNA follows: TGTGCCAGCAGTGACGATAGTCGGGAGCAGTACTTC.

This clonotype came up many times. The genes are TRBV5-1 and TRBJ2-7; D possibly corresponds to TRBD1 (6 bases). Germline V gene sequence: CDR1 SGHRS, CDR2 YFSETQ. The CDR3 is 13 residues long. The V gene lost 4 bases and the J gene lost 4 bases, with 12 bases spanning the gap. The CDR3 spells CASSLQGNYEQYF. CDR3 nucleotide sequence: TGCGCCAGCAGCCTTCAGGGGAATTACGAGCAGTACTTC.

This clonotype was observed a few times. The rearrangement uses TRBV30 and TRBJ1-4; no clear D. The V and J ends lost 3 bases and 7 bases respectively, with 15 bases between them. The germline CDR1 and CDR2 sequences are GTSNPN and SVGIG (reference sequence). The CDR3 totals 14 residues. For the CDR3, the DNA is TGTGCCTGGAGCTCCGAACCGGAGGGTGAAAAACTGTTTTTT. Protein: CAWSSEPEGEKLFF.

V is TRBV25-1 and J is TRBJ2-5, with TRBD2 matching over 11 bases. The CDR3 sequence is 16 residues long. The trim removed 2 bases at V and 11 bases at J, leaving 13 bases unmatched. CDR1 and CDR2 (germline): MGHDK, SYGVNS. CDR3 region: CASSERGSGGEGEQYF. In DNA, the CDR3 is TGTGCCAGCAGTGAACGTGGTAGCGGGGGGGAGGGTGAGCAGTACTTC. The full variable domain, completed using reference TRBV25-1 and TRBJ2-5, is EADIYQTPRYLVIGTGKKITLECSQTMGHDKMYWYQQDPGMELHLIHYSYGVNSTEKGDLSSESTVSRIRTEHFPLTLESARPSHTSQYLCASSERGSGGEGEQYFGPGTRLLVL.